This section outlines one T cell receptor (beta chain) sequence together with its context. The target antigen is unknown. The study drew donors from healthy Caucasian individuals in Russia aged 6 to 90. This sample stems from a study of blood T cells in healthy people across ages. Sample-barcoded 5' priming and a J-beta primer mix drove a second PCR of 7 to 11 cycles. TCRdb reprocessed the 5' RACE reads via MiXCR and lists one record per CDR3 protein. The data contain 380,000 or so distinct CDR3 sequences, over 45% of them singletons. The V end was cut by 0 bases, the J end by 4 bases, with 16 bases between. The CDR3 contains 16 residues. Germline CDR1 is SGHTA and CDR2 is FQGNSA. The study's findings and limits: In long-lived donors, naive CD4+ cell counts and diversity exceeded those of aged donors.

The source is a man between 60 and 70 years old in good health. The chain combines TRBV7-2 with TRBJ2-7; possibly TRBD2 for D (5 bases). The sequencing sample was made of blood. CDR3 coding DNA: TGTGCCAGCAGCTTAGCGCTACAGCGGAGGTCATACGAGCAGTACTTC. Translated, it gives CASSLALQRRSYEQYF.